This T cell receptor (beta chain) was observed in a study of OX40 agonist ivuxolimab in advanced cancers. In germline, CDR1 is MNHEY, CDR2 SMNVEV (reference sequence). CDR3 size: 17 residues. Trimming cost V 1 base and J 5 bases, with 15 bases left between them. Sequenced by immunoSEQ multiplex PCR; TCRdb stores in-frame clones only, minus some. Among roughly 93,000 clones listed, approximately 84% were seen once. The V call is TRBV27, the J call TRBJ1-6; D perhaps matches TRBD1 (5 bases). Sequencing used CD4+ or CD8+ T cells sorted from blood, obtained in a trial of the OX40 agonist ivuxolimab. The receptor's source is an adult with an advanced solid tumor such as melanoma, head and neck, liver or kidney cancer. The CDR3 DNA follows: TGTGCCAGCAGTTTATACCATCTCGGGGCAAATAATTCACCCCTCCACTTT. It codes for CASSLYHLGANNSPLHF.